Sequencing of this TCR beta chain was carried out in a study of cytomegalovirus exposure and HLA in healthy donors. CDR1 ENHRY and CDR2 SYGVKD come from the germline V gene. The CDR3 extends over 19 amino acids. The PCR employed 60 Vbeta primers together with 13 Jbeta primers. The table came from immunoSEQ multiplex PCR; TCRdb's copy has only in-frame clones and leaves some out. The table includes 120,000 or so clones, over 75% detected once. Turning to this clone: An end of the junction differs from the germline gene, which may be a read error.

The sequencing sample was made of PBMCs. This sequence joins TRBV10-3 and TRBJ2-6, with 9 bases matching TRBD1. This receptor was obtained from a man aged 35 to 55 in good health and CMV-seronegative. The CDR3 region has the DNA TGTGCCATCAGCATAACAACCGGGACAGGGTCCTCTGGGGCCAACGGCCTGACTTTC. Its translation is CAISITTGTGSSGANGLTF.